The 26 T cell receptor beta chains presented below share a single source sample, sequenced in a study of blood T cell repertoires in COVID-19. Produced via immunoSEQ multiplex PCR; TCRdb's table is partial and in-frame only. The sample holds about 270,000 clones, roughly nine tenths seen once. Sequenced: PBMCs or T cells enriched from blood (not recorded which). Source of these receptors: a woman under 30 who had recovered from COVID-19.

The V and J genes are TRBV9 and TRBJ1-1; TRBD1 might be the D (6 bases). Trimming pared 3 bases from V and 4 bases from J, leaving 13 bases between. Germline V gene data show CDR1 as SGDLS and CDR2 as YYNGEE. The CDR3 is 14 amino acids. Here the CDR3 DNA reads TGTGCCAGCAGCGCTGACAGGTCGAGCACTGAAGCTTTCTTT. Protein: CASSADRSSTEAFF.

V is TRBV28 and J is TRBJ2-7; perhaps TRBD1 as D (5 bases). Trimming removed 7 bases from V and 4 bases from J, with 20 bases in between. The CDR3 is 15 residues long. Germline V gives CDR1 MDHEN, CDR2 SYDVKM. CDR3 nucleotide sequence: TGTGCCAGCACCCCTCTACCCCGGAGACAGTACGAGCAGTACTTC. As protein: CASTPLPRRQYEQYF.

This chain uses TRBV28 with TRBJ1-6; 7 bases agree with TRBD1. Germline values: CDR1 MDHEN, CDR2 SYDVKM. J gave up 12 bases and V 3 bases, and 11 bases lay outside the gene matches. The length of the CDR3 is 15 residues. In DNA form, the CDR3 reads TGTGCCAGCAGTTTTGCGGACAGGAGATTGGTACCCCTCCACTTT. It translates to CASSFADRRLVPLHF. Based on the CDR3 plus reference TRBV28 and TRBJ1-6, the full variable domain is DVKVTQSSRYLVKRTGEKVFLECVQDMDHENMFWYRQDPGLGLRLIYFSYDVKMKEKGDIPEGYSVSREKKERFSLILESASTNQTSMYLCASSFADRRLVPLHFGNGTRLTVT.

The CDR3 region is CASSPGQGYEQFF. The CDR3 bases are TGTGCCAGCAGCCCGGGACAGGGCTACGAGCAGTTCTTC. The V and J genes are TRBV7-3 and TRBJ2-1; 9 bases match TRBD1. J lost 10 bases, V lost 5 bases, and 6 bases had no gene match. CDR3 length: 13 residues. Germline V gene data show CDR1 as SGHTA and CDR2 as FQGTGA.

The chain employs TRBV2 and TRBJ1-1; no definite D call. Germline V gene sequence: CDR1 SNHLY, CDR2 FYNNEI. Deletions cut 6 bases from V and 10 bases from J, with 15 bases between. This CDR3 has 12 amino acids. The CDR3 sequence: CASRDGGLGAFF. Written as DNA, the CDR3 is TGTGCCAGCAGAGATGGAGGGCTCGGAGCTTTCTTT.

The genes are TRBV7-9 and TRBJ1-5, with TRBD1 as a possible D gene (6 bases). Trimming shortened V by 1 base and J by 3 bases, and 10 bases separated the two germline ends. The germline V gene encodes CDR1 SEHNR and CDR2 FQNEAQ (reference sequence). The CDR3 is made up of 15 amino acids. CDR3 in DNA: TGTGCCAGCAGCTTAGAAGGGGGGGTCAATCAGCCCCAGCATTTT. Translation: CASSLEGGVNQPQHF.

The chain combines TRBV3-1 (or the pseudogene TRBV3-2) with TRBJ2-3; D gene unclear. The length of the CDR3 is 12 residues. Germline CDR1 is LGHDT and CDR2 is YNNKEL (reference sequence). The germline V and J ends were trimmed by 4 bases and 3 bases, with 5 bases remaining between them. The CDR3 nucleotides are TGTGCCAGCAGCCTGTATACAGATACGCAGTATTTT. As protein: CASSLYTDTQYF.

This clone was picked up one time. The chain couples TRBV27 to TRBJ1-5; maybe TRBD1 (5 bases). V lost 4 bases and J 1 base, leaving 20 bases between the germline ends. The CDR3 contains 18 residues. The V gene's germline CDR1 is MNHEY and CDR2 SMNVEV (reference sequence). The CDR3 DNA reads TGTGCCAGCAGTTGGGGGGAGGCGGCGGGAAAAAGCAATCAGCCCCAGCATTTT. It encodes CASSWGEAAGKSNQPQHF.

The chain couples TRBV6-5 to TRBJ1-1, with D perhaps matching TRBD1 (5 bases). Germline CDR1 is MNHEY and CDR2 is SVGAGI. The V gene lost 2 bases and the J gene lost 0 bases, with 10 bases spanning the gap. The CDR3 has 15 residues. This chain's CDR3 is CASSYAQGMNTEAFF. As DNA, the CDR3 is TGTGCCAGCAGTTACGCCCAGGGCATGAACACTGAAGCTTTCTTT.

This CDR3 is CASSARDFSNEAFF. CDR3 coding DNA: TGTGCCAGCAGCGCTCGGGACTTCAGTAATGAAGCTTTCTTT. The chain couples TRBV9 to TRBJ1-1; D possibly corresponds to TRBD1 (5 bases). V lost 3 bases to trimming and J lost 7 bases, with 16 bases between them. The CDR3 spans 14 residues. Germline CDR1 is SGDLS and CDR2 is YYNGEE.

The chain is built from TRBV6-5 and TRBJ2-7; D may be TRBD1 (6 bases). This CDR3 is built from 13 residues. Germline loops: CDR1 MNHEY, CDR2 SVGAGI. Between the trimmed V and J ends, which lost 2 bases and 3 bases, there was a span of 8 bases. CDR3 residues: CASSYQGLYEQYF. As DNA, the CDR3 is TGTGCCAGCAGTTACCAGGGGCTCTACGAGCAGTACTTC.

The chain employs TRBV30 and TRBJ2-7; TRBD1 matches at 7 bases. The CDR3 contains 14 residues. The V gene's germline CDR1 is GTSNPN and CDR2 SVGIG (reference sequence). V dropped 1 base and J dropped 3; count of bases not matched to a gene: 6. CDR3 DNA: TGTGCCTGGAGTGCGTCTCAGGGGGACTACGAGCAGTACTTC. It encodes CAWSASQGDYEQYF. The full variable domain, with the rest looked up from reference TRBV30 and TRBJ2-7, is SQTIHQWPATLVQPVGSPLSLECTVEGTSNPNLYWYRQAAGRGLQLLFYSVGIGQISSEVPQNLSASRPQDRQFILSSKKLLLSDSGFYLCAWSASQGDYEQYFGPGTRLTVT.

The chain is built from TRBV7-9 and TRBJ2-5; 7 bases map to TRBD1. The CDR3 is made up of 16 amino acids. Germline V gene data show CDR1 as SEHNR and CDR2 as FQNEAQ (reference sequence). After removal of 4 bases from V and 3 bases from J, the junction contained 11 bases not matched to a gene. The CDR3 protein is CASSSRRGLGKETQYF. Here the CDR3 DNA reads TGTGCCAGCAGCTCCCGCAGGGGGTTAGGAAAAGAGACCCAGTACTTC.

The V call is TRBV29-1, the J call TRBJ1-2, with D perhaps TRBD1 (6 bases). V was clipped by 3 bases and J by 6 bases, with 11 bases between them. CDR1 is SQVTM and CDR2 is ANQGSEA in the germline V gene. The CDR3 is made up of 12 amino acids. DNA of the CDR3: TGCAGCGTTGAGCTGAGGGGGAATGGCTACACCTTC. Translation gives CSVELRGNGYTF.

This clone was counted a single time. The V call is TRBV3-1 (or the pseudogene TRBV3-2), the J call TRBJ2-5; D possibly corresponds to TRBD2 (6 bases). Looked up from germline, CDR1 is LGHDT and CDR2 is YNNKEL (reference sequence). The CDR3 is 16 amino acids. The V gene lost 4 bases and the J gene lost 3 bases, with 18 bases spanning the gap. The CDR3 DNA reads TGTGCCAGCAGCCGAAGACCCGGGGGAGGAGAAGAGACCCAGTACTTC. It codes for CASSRRPGGGEETQYF.

The chain combines TRBV14 with TRBJ1-1, with unresolved D. This CDR3 contains 13 residues. The germline V and J ends were trimmed by 3 bases and 1 base, with 6 bases remaining between them. CDR1 and CDR2 from the germline V gene are SGHDN and FVKESK. CDR3 in amino acids: CASSHGPNTEAFF. The CDR3 DNA follows: TGTGCCAGCAGCCATGGCCCGAACACTGAAGCTTTCTTT.

This clone appeared once. The chain couples TRBV19 to TRBJ1-3; D ambiguous. The CDR3 loop spans 14 amino acids. Germline CDR1 is LNHDA and CDR2 is SQIVND (reference sequence). Trimming took 9 bases from V and 0 from J, leaving 12 bases between them. CDR3 in DNA: TGTGCCAGCGCTCCTTTACTCTCTGGAAACACCATATATTTT. The encoded protein is CASAPLLSGNTIYF.

This sequence joins TRBV5-4 and TRBJ1-1; tentatively, D is TRBD1 (6 bases). Trimming cost V 4 bases and J 5 bases, with 15 bases left between them. This CDR3 is built from 14 residues. Germline loops: CDR1 SGHNT, CDR2 YYREEE (reference sequence). CDR3 protein: CASSRSQGRTEAFF. The DNA for the CDR3 is TGTGCCAGCAGCAGGTCACAGGGACGGACTGAAGCTTTCTTT.

The chain joins TRBV7-8 to TRBJ2-5; 10 positions agree with TRBD2. Germline CDR1 is SGHVS and CDR2 is FQNEAQ. This CDR3 spans 15 amino acids. The V and J ends lost 5 bases and 1 base, in that order; junction bases with no gene match: 4. The DNA for the CDR3 is TGTGCCAGCAGCCATAGCGGGGGGTCCCAAGAGACCCAGTACTTC. Its translation: CASSHSGGSQETQYF.

Note on this clone: Other DNA sequences of this sample code for an identical CDR3. The J gene is TRBJ1-1, the V gene TRBV6-5; 8 positions match TRBD1. CDR3 length equals 12 residues. Germline values: CDR1 MNHEY, CDR2 SVGAGI. Losses at the gene ends were 4 bases for V and 8 bases for J; bases not matched to a gene: 3. The CDR3 loop reads CASSFRQGEAFF. The CDR3, as DNA: TGTGCCAGCAGTTTTCGACAGGGGGAAGCTTTCTTT.

The CDR3 region is CASTTGQAEKLFF. CDR3 DNA: TGCGCCAGCACCACTGGACAGGCCGAAAAACTGTTTTTT. This rearrangement joins TRBV5-1 to TRBJ1-4, with 7 positions matching TRBD1. Unmatched junction bases numbered 7, after V lost 6 bases and J lost 8 bases. Germline loops: CDR1 SGHRS, CDR2 YFSETQ. This CDR3 has 13 amino acids. The full variable domain, rest sourced from reference TRBV5-1 and TRBJ1-4, is KAGVTQTPRYLIKTRGQQVTLSCSPISGHRSVSWYQQTPGQGLQFLFEYFSETQRNKGNFPGRFSGRQFSNSRSEMNVSTLELGDSALYLCASTTGQAEKLFFGSGTQLSVL.

The chain combines TRBV29-1 with TRBJ1-2, with 7 bases lining up with TRBD1. After removal of 3 bases from V and 4 bases from J, the junction contained 11 bases not matched to a gene. Germline lookup yields CDR1 SQVTM and CDR2 ANQGSEA. The CDR3 covers 15 residues. In DNA form, the CDR3 reads TGCAGCGTTGACCTTACCGAGGGACAGCCCTATGGCTACACCTTC. Its translation is CSVDLTEGQPYGYTF.

The chain is built from TRBV7-9 and TRBJ1-2; a possible D gene is TRBD1 (6 bases). Between the trimmed V and J ends, which lost 1 base and 6 bases, there was a span of 15 bases. The CDR3 spans 15 residues. Germline assignment: CDR1 SEHNR and CDR2 FQNEAQ (reference sequence). The CDR3 loop is CASSLGNRVQDGYTF. The CDR3 region has the DNA TGTGCCAGCAGCTTAGGCAACAGGGTACAAGATGGCTACACCTTC.

The chain has TRBV29-1 and TRBJ1-2; TRBD1 agrees at 9 bases. Germline CDR1 is SQVTM and CDR2 is ANQGSEA. V trimming: 4 bases; J trimming: 6 bases; junction bases outside the gene matches: 9. The CDR3 contains 14 residues. The CDR3 coding sequence is TGCAGCGTTGCCGGACAGGGGAACAACGATGGCTACACCTTC. It codes for CSVAGQGNNDGYTF.

The chain combines TRBV7-2 with TRBJ1-2, with TRBD1 matching over 9 bases. Germline V gene sequence: CDR1 SGHTA, CDR2 FQGNSA. This CDR3 comprises 17 residues. V trimming: 5 bases; J trimming: 4 bases; junction bases outside the gene matches: 14. The CDR3 nucleotides read TGTGCCAGCAGCCGCTCAATACCGGGACAGGGAGGCTATGGCTACACCTTC. Protein sequence: CASSRSIPGQGGYGYTF.

The chain is built from TRBV5-1 and TRBJ2-7; the D gene is possibly TRBD2 (7 bases). Trimming took 1 base from V and 3 from J, leaving 14 bases between them. From germline, CDR1 is SGHRS and CDR2 YFSETQ. CDR3 size: 15 residues. The CDR3 nucleotides are TGCGCCAGCAGCTTGACGCGGGGGCCTAACTACGAGCAGTACTTC. The encoded protein is CASSLTRGPNYEQYF.